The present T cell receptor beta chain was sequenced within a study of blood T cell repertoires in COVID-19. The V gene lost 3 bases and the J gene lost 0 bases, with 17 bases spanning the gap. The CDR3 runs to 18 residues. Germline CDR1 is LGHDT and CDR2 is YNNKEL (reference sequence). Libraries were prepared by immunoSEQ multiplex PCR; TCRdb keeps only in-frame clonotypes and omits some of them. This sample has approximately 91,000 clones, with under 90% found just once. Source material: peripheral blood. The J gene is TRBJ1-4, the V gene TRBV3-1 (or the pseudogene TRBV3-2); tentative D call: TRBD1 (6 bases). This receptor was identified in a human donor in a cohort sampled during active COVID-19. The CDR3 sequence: CASSHRGTPFSTNEKLFF. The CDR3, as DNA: TGTGCCAGCAGCCACAGGGGAACCCCCTTCTCAACTAATGAAAAACTGTTTTTT.